A selection of T cell receptor beta chains follows, all from one sample in a study of T cell changes during pregnancy in multiple sclerosis. The method was immunoSEQ multiplex PCR; TCRdb's version includes in-frame clones alone and lacks a portion of them. This table has approximately 60,000 clones, roughly 92% appearing once. This specimen was CD8+ T cells from peripheral blood mononuclear cells, taken in the third trimester of pregnancy. These receptor sequences come from a female donor with multiple sclerosis, enrolled in a pregnancy study. Each CDR3 is given without its conserved first and last residue.

>TRBV2|TRBJ2-1
ASLTTSGRADNEQF
>TRBV27|TRBJ2-1
ASSILTGGNEQF
>TRBV10-2|TRBJ2-1
ASSESSSYNEQF
>TRBV27|TRBJ2-7
ASSLLAISYEQY
>TRBV14|TRBJ2-1
ASSQRLYNEQF
>TRBV19|TRBJ2-7
ASSKELDLTYEQY
>TRBV9|TRBJ2-1
ASSVAIGTPYNEQF
>TRBV10-2|TRBJ2-7
ASSEPQGGGHEQY
>TRBV4-3|TRBJ2-7
ASSPGTGLAGNEQY
>TRBV7-9|TRBJ1-4
ASSQSGQTNEKLF
>TRBV27|TRBJ1-2
ASSSYRDKINYGYT
>TRBV11-2|TRBJ1-5
ASSLFRNQPQH
>TRBV7-9|TRBJ2-7
ASSAPAWGQGSYEQY
>TRBV2|TRBJ2-1
ASSSPGLAGSRYSDSEQF
>TRBV7-9|TRBJ2-1
ASSLALGRFNEQF
>TRBV7-6|TRBJ2-1
ASSPRDYFYNEQF
>TRBV6-4|TRBJ2-1
ASSAILAGGGEQF
>TRBV7-8|TRBJ2-1
ASSLGQETSGGDEQF
>TRBV7-9|TRBJ1-2
ASSLGTGGGDGYT
>TRBV19|TRBJ2-7
ASSTPGSVHEQY
>TRBV5-5|.
ASSAGQGSSYEQY
>TRBV5-6|TRBJ2-1
ASSWKLRGLSYNEQF
>TRBV11-2|TRBJ1-2
ASSPRTEYGYT
>TRBV27|TRBJ2-3
ASSLSGERDTQY
>TRBV13|TRBJ1-2
ASSLGLADYGYT
>TRBV5-4|TRBJ1-2
ASRPGQLYGYT
>TRBV11-2|TRBJ1-2
ASSSGQVYGYT
>TRBV15|TRBJ2-1
ATSPRFRSSGSSYNEQF